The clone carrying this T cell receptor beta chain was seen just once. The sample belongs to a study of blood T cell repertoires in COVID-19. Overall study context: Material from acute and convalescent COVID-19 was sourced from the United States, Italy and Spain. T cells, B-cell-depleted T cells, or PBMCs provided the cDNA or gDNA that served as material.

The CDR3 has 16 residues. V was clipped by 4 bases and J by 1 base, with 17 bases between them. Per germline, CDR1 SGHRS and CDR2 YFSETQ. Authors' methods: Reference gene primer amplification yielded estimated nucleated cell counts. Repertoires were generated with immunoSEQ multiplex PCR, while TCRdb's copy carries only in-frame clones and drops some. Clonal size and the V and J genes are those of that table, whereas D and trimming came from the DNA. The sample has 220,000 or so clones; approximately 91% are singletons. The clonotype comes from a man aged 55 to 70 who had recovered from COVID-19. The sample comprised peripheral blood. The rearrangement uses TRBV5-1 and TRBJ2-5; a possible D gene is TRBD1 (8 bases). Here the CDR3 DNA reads TGCGCCAGCAGCCCCCGGACAGGGAGGGTCCAAGAGACCCAGTACTTC. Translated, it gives CASSPRTGRVQETQYF.